This T cell receptor (beta chain) came from a study of T-cell reconstitution after alpha-beta-depleted transplantation in children. During its preparation, the TCRbeta library received unique molecular identifiers. TCRdb fed the PCR reads into MiXCR, producing one record per CDR3 protein. Of 500,000 or so distinct CDR3 sequences listed, less than 35% were seen once; the top ten hold around 2.5%. V lost 3 bases and J 7 bases, leaving 16 bases between the germline ends. The germline V gene has CDR1 DFQATT and CDR2 SNEGSKA (reference sequence). This CDR3 is built from 14 residues. J is TRBJ2-1 and V is TRBV20-1; weak D call: TRBD2 (7 bases). The sample here was PBMCs from the stem cell graft donor, taken from the stem cell graft. The clonotype comes from a human donor who donated a stem cell graft to a child with aplastic anemia. The CDR3 DNA reads TGCAGTGCTAGCTCCCCCGGGGGGCCGAATGAGCAGTTCTTC. Residues: CSASSPGGPNEQFF.